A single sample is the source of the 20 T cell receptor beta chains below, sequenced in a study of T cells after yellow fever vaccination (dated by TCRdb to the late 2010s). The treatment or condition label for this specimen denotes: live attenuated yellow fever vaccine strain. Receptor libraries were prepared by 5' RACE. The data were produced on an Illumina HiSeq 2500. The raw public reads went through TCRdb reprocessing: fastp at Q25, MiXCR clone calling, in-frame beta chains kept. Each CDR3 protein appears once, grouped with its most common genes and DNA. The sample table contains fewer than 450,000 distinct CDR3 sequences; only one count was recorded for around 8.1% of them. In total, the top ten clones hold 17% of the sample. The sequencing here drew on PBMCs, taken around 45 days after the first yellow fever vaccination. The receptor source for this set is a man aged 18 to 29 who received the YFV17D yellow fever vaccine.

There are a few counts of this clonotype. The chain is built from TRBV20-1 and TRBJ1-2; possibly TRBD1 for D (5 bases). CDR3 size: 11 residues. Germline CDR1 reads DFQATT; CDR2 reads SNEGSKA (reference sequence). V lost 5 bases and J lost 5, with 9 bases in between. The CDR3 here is CSAFQGYGYTF. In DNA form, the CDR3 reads TGCAGTGCTTTCCAGGGATATGGCTACACCTTC.

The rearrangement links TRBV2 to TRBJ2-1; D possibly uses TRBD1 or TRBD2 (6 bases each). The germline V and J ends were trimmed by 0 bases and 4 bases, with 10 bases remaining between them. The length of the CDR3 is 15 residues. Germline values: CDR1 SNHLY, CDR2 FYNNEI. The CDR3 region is CASSEAQGTYNEQFF. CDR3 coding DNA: TGTGCCAGCAGTGAAGCGCAGGGGACTTACAATGAGCAGTTCTTC.

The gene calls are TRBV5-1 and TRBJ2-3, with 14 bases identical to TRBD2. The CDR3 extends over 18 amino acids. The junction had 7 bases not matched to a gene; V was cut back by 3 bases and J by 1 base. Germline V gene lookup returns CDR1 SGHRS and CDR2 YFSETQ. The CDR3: CASSSGTSGGSGTDTQYF. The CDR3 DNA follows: TGCGCCAGCAGCTCAGGGACTAGCGGGGGATCCGGCACAGATACGCAGTATTTT.

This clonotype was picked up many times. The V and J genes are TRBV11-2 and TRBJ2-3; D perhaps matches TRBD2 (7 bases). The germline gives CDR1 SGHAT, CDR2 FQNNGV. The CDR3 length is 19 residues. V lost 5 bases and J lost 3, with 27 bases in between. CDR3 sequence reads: CASSREGRGGTPATDTQYF. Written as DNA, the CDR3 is TGTGCCAGCAGCCGAGAGGGGAGGGGGGGCACCCCAGCGACAGATACGCAGTATTTT.

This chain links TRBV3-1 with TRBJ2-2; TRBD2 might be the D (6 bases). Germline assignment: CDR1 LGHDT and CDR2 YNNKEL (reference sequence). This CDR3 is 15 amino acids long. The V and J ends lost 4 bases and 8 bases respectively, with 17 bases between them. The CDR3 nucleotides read TGTGCCAGCAGCCGAATTTTCACGGGGACTGGGGAGCTGTTTTTT. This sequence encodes CASSRIFTGTGELFF.

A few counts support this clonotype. The CDR3 reads CASSFSEGAKNIQYF. The CDR3 nucleotides read TGTGCCAGCAGTTTTAGCGAGGGAGCCAAAAACATTCAGTACTTC. The chain is built from TRBV27 and TRBJ2-4, with D tentatively TRBD2 (5 bases). V was pared by 3 bases and J by 0 bases, with 9 bases between. CDR1 is MNHEY and CDR2 is SMNVEV in the germline V gene (reference sequence). There are 15 residues in the CDR3.

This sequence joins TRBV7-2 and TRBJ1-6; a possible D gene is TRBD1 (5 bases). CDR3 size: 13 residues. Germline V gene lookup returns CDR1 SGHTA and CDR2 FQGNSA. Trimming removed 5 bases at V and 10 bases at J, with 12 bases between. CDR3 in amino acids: CASSLGWDSPLHF. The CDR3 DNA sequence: TGTGCCAGCAGCCTGGGGTGGGACTCACCCCTCCACTTT.

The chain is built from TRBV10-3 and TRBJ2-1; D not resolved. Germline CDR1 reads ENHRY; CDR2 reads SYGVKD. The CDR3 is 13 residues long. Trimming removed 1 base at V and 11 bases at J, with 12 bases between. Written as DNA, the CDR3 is TGTGCCATCAGTGAGTTTACGGCTTACCAGCAGTTCTTC. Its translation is CAISEFTAYQQFF.

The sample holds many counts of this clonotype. CDR3 sequence: CASSQEGRRETQYF. CDR3 nucleotides: TGTGCCAGCAGCCAAGAGGGCAGGAGGGAGACCCAGTACTTC. The chain couples TRBV3-1 to TRBJ2-5, with TRBD2 as a possible D gene (5 bases). Looked up from germline, CDR1 is LGHDT and CDR2 is YNNKEL (reference sequence). Trimming shortened V by 0 bases and J by 5 bases, and 10 bases separated the two germline ends. The CDR3 is 14 residues long.

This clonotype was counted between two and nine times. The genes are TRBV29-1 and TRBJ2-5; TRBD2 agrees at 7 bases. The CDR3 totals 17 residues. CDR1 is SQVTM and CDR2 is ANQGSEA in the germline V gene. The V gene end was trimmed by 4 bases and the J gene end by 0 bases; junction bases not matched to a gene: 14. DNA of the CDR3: TGCAGCGTTGCGAGCCTAGCGGTGACCCTGTACCAAGAGACCCAGTACTTC. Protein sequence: CSVASLAVTLYQETQYF.

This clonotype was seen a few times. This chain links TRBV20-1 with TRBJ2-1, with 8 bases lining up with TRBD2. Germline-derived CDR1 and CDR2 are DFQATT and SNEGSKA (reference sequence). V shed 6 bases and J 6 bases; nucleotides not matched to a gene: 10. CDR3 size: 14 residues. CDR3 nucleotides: TGCAGTGCCCCGGGGCGGGGGGCTCCCAATGAGCAGTTCTTC. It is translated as CSAPGRGAPNEQFF.

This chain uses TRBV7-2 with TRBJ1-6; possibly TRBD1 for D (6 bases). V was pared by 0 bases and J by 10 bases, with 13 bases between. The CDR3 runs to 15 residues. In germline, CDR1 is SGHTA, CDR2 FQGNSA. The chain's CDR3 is CASSLASGAGSPLHF. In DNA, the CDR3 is TGTGCCAGCAGCTTAGCTTCAGGGGCAGGGTCACCCCTCCACTTT.

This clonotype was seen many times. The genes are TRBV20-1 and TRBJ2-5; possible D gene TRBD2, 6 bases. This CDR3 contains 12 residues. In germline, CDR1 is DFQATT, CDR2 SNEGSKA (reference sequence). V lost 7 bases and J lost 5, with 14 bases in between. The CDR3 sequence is CSVRLASETQYF. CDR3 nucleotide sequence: TGCAGTGTGCGGCTAGCGAGTGAGACCCAGTACTTC.

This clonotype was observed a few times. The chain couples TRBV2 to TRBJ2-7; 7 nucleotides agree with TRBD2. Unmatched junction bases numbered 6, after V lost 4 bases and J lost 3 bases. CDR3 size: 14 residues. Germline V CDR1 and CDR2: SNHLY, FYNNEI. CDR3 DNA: TGTGCCAGCAGTGTTAAGGGACTATACTACGAGCAGTACGTC. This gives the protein CASSVKGLYYEQYV.

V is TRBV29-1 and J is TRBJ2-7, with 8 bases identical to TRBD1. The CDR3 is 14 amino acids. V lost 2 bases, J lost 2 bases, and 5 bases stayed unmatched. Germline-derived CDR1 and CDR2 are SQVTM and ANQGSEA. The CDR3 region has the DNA TGCAGCGTTGAACCCCGGACAGGGCCCTACGAGCAGTACGTC. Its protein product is CSVEPRTGPYEQYV.

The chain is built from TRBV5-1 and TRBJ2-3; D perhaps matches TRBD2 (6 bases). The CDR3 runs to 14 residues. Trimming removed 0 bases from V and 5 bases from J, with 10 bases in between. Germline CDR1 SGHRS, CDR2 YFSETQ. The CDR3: CASSLAPGVDTQYF. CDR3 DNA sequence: TGCGCCAGCAGCTTGGCCCCGGGAGTAGATACGCAGTATTTT.

CDR3 in amino acids: CSAISPTSGGADTQYF. The CDR3 DNA sequence: TGCAGTGCCATTAGCCCGACTAGCGGGGGTGCAGATACGCAGTATTTT. The chain combines TRBV20-1 with TRBJ2-3, with 12 bases fitting TRBD2. V was pared by 6 bases and J by 4 bases, with 11 bases of the junction left unmatched. Germline CDR1 and CDR2: DFQATT and SNEGSKA (reference sequence). The CDR3 sequence is 16 residues long.

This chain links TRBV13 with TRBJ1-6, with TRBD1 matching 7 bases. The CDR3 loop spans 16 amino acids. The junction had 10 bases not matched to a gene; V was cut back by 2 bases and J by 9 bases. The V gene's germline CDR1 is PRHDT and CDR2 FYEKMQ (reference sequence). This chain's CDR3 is CASSLYGQEEGSPLHF. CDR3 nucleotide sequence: TGTGCCAGCAGCTTATATGGACAGGAGGAGGGTTCACCCCTCCACTTT.

The CDR3 coding sequence is TGTGCCAGCAGTTCGGGACAGGGGATGTCGTACGAGCAGTACGTC. Protein product: CASSSGQGMSYEQYV. The V gene is TRBV27, the J gene TRBJ2-7; TRBD1 agrees at 10 bases. Germline trimming cut 4 bases from V and 4 bases from J; bases unmatched to any gene: 7. Germline CDR1 and CDR2: MNHEY and SMNVEV (reference sequence). CDR3 size: 15 residues.

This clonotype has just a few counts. The CDR3 reads CASSPAPGLDHNEQFF. CDR3 bases: TGTGCCAGCAGTCCCGCCCCGGGACTAGACCACAATGAGCAGTTCTTC. The chain has TRBV12-3 or TRBV12-4 and TRBJ2-1; TRBD2 agrees at 8 bases. This CDR3 comprises 16 residues. V was clipped by 5 bases and J by 5 bases; unmatched bases: 11.